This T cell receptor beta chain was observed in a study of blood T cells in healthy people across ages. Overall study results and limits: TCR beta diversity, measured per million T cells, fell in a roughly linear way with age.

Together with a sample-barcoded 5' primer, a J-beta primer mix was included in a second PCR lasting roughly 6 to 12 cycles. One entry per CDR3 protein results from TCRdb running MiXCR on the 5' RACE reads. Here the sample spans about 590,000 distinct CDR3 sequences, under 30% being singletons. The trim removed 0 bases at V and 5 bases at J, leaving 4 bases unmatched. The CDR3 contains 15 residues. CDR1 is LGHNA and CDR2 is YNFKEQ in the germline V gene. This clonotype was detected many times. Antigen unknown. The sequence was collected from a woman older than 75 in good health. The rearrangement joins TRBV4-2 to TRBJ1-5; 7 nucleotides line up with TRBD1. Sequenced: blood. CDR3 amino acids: CASSQEGQNDQPQHF. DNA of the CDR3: TGTGCCAGCAGCCAAGAGGGACAGAACGATCAGCCCCAGCATTTT.